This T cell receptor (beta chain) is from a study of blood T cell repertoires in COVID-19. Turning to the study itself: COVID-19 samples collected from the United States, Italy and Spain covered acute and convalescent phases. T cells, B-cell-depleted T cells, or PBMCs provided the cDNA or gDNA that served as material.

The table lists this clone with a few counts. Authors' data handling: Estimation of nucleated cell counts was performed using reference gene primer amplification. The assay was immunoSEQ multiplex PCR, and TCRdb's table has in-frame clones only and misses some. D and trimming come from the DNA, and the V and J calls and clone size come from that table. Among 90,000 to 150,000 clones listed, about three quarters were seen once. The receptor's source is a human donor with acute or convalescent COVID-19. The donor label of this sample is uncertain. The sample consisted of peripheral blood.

The DNA of the CDR3 is TGTGCCAGCAGAAGGACAGGGGGCGGTTCACCCCTCCACTTT. Its protein is CASRRTGGGSPLHF. The chain has TRBV2 and TRBJ1-6, with 11 bases that match TRBD1. In germline, CDR1 is SNHLY, CDR2 FYNNEI. This CDR3 region has 14 residues. J lost 9 bases, V lost 6 bases, and 4 bases had no gene match.